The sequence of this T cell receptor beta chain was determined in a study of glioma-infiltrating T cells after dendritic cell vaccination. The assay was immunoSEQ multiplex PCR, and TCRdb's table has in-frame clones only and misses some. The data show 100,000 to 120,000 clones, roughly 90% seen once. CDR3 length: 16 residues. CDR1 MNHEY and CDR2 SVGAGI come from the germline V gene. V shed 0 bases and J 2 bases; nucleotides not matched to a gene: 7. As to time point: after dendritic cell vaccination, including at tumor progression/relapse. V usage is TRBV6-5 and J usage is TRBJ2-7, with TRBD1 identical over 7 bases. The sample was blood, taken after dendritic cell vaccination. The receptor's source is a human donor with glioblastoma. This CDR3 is CASSYSSGGIPYEQYF. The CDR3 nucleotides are TGTGCCAGCAGTTACTCTTCAGGGGGTATTCCCTACGAGCAGTACTTC.